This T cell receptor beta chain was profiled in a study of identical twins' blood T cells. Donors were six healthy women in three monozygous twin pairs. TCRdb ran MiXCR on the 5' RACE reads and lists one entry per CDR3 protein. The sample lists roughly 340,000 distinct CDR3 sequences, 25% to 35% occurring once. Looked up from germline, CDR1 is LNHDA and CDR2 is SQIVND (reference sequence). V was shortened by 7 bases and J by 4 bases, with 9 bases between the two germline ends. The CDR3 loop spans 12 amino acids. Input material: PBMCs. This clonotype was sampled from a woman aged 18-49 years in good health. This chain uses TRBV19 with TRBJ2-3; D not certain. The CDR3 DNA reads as TGTGCCAGTAACCAGGTCCCAGATACGCAGTATTTT. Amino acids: CASNQVPDTQYF.